The entry below gives a single TCR beta chain sequence along with its context. The antigen is not known. The data are from a study of STAT3 mutations in large granular lymphocyte leukemia. Per germline, CDR1 WSHSY and CDR2 SAAADI. The CDR3 is 14 amino acids. V trimming: 6 bases; J trimming: 6 bases; junction bases outside the gene matches: 10. Generated by immunoSEQ multiplex PCR, the TCRdb table keeps only in-frame clones and is missing some. This sample carries tens of thousands of clones, about 81% of them seen once, and the ten largest clones take approximately 0.39%. Study findings and constraints: At least one immunodominant TCR beta clonotype appeared in every T-cell large granular lymphocyte leukemia patient.

The sequenced sample was PBMCs. This clonotype was obtained from a human donor with T large granular lymphocyte leukemia. Some clones in this sample may be carry-over from other donors' samples. The V call is TRBV10-2, the J call TRBJ2-7; 8 nucleotides agree with TRBD2. The CDR3 DNA reads as TGCGCCAGCAGCGCCTCGGGAGGGGGAATCGAGCAGTACTTC. This sequence encodes CASSASGGGIEQYF.